Below, 9 T cell receptor beta chains from the same sample are listed, as sequenced in a study of T cell responses to AZD1222 COVID-19 vaccine. The protocol was immunoSEQ multiplex PCR, while the TCRdb copy is restricted to in-frame clones and leaves out a portion. The table has roughly 90,000 clones, roughly 90% seen once. The specimen comprised peripheral blood, sampled 28 days after the second AZD1222 dose. All receptors come from an adult who received the AZD1222 COVID-19 vaccine.

V is TRBV11-2 and J is TRBJ1-2; 7 bases line up with TRBD1. Germline values: CDR1 SGHAT, CDR2 FQNNGV. V lost 5 bases to trimming and J lost 4 bases; unmatched junction nucleotides: 7. This CDR3 has 14 residues. Written as DNA, the CDR3 is TGTGCCAGCAGCCCCAGGGGGGATCCCTATGGCTACACCTTC. It yields the protein CASSPRGDPYGYTF.

CDR3 amino acids: CASSLRGQGGYNEQFF. The CDR3 DNA sequence: TGTGCCAGCAGCTTACGAGGACAGGGGGGCTACAATGAGCAGTTCTTC. V is TRBV7-8 and J is TRBJ2-1, with 10 bases identical to TRBD1. Germline CDR1 is SGHVS and CDR2 is FQNEAQ. The CDR3 spans 16 residues. The ends lost 2 bases at V and 3 bases at J; junction bases unmatched: 4.

This rearrangement joins TRBV18 to TRBJ1-1; D unresolved. V dropped 0 bases and J dropped 1 base, with 6 bases sitting between them. Per the germline V gene, CDR1 is KGHSH and CDR2 is LQKENI. The CDR3 has 14 residues. The CDR3 region is CASSPPNENTEAFF. CDR3 sequence (DNA): TGTGCCAGCTCACCACCGAATGAGAACACTGAAGCTTTCTTT. Based on the CDR3 plus reference TRBV18 and TRBJ1-1, the full variable domain is NAGVMQNPRHLVRRRGQEARLRCSPMKGHSHVYWYRQLPEEGLKFMVYLQKENIIDESGMPKERFSAEFPKEGPSILRIQQVVRGDSAAYFCASSPPNENTEAFFGQGTRLTVV.

The rearrangement links TRBV7-9 to TRBJ1-3; D not resolved. From germline, CDR1 is SEHNR and CDR2 FQNEAQ (reference sequence). The V and J ends lost 5 bases and 0 bases respectively, with 8 bases between them. CDR3 length: 14 residues. The CDR3 DNA sequence: TGTGCCAGCAGCCCTTCTTCCTCTGGAAACACCATATATTTT. Protein: CASSPSSSGNTIYF.

V is TRBV15 and J is TRBJ2-7; 10 bases fit TRBD1. The V gene's germline CDR1 is LNHNV and CDR2 YYDKDF (reference sequence). The V gene end was trimmed by 1 base and the J gene end by 1 base; junction bases not matched to a gene: 1. The CDR3 runs to 15 residues. CDR3 sequence reads: CATSRGGQGSYEQYF. DNA of the CDR3: TGTGCCACCAGCAGAGGGGGACAGGGGTCCTACGAGCAGTACTTC.

The chain links TRBV5-1 to TRBJ1-1, with no clear D. Germline assignment: CDR1 SGHRS and CDR2 YFSETQ. CDR3 size: 14 residues. V dropped 4 bases and J dropped 3 bases, with 13 bases sitting between them. CDR3 nucleotide sequence: TGCGCCAGCAGCCCTCTACCGTCGGACACTGAAGCTTTCTTT. Encoded protein: CASSPLPSDTEAFF. Based on the CDR3 plus reference TRBV5-1 and TRBJ1-1, the full variable domain is KAGVTQTPRYLIKTRGQQVTLSCSPISGHRSVSWYQQTPGQGLQFLFEYFSETQRNKGNFPGRFSGRQFSNSRSEMNVSTLELGDSALYLCASSPLPSDTEAFFGQGTRLTVV.

The chain recombines TRBV6-2 or TRBV6-3 with TRBJ2-2; 13 bases are shared with TRBD2. V lost 5 bases, J lost 3 bases, and 6 bases stayed unmatched. The CDR3 is 17 amino acids. CDR1 is MNHEY, CDR2 SVGEGT, per germline. The CDR3 is CASSKLAGGPYTGELFF. The CDR3, as DNA: TGTGCCAGCAGTAAACTAGCGGGGGGGCCATACACCGGGGAGCTGTTTTTT.

The J gene is TRBJ1-1, the V gene TRBV9; 9 bases fit TRBD1. The CDR3 is made up of 15 amino acids. With V trimmed by 0 bases and J by 4 bases, 4 bases remained unmatched. The germline V gene has CDR1 SGDLS and CDR2 YYNGEE. The CDR3 loop reads CASSVAVTGGTEAFF. The CDR3 nucleotides read TGTGCCAGCAGCGTAGCGGTGACAGGGGGCACTGAAGCTTTCTTT.

This chain links TRBV4-2 with TRBJ1-6, with D hard to call. Between the trimmed V and J ends, which lost 1 base and 5 bases, there was a span of 15 bases. Germline V lookup: CDR1 LGHNA, CDR2 YNFKEQ. There are 17 residues in the CDR3. CDR3 amino acids: CASSQVRDVSHNSPLHF. The DNA for the CDR3 is TGTGCCAGCAGCCAAGTACGGGATGTTTCTCATAATTCACCCCTCCACTTT.